The present entry profiles one T cell receptor beta chain with its context. Antigen specificity is unknown. This CDR3 spans 17 amino acids. V was cut by 2 bases and J by 7 bases, with 24 bases left in between. Germline values: CDR1 SGHRS, CDR2 YFSETQ. The data belong to a study of OX40 agonist ivuxolimab in advanced cancers. Findings of the study overall: There were, on average, more expanded clones in CD8+ T cells than in CD4+.

TCRdb's copy holds only in-frame clones and misses some; the assay was immunoSEQ multiplex PCR. The sample has some 89,000 clones; roughly four fifths are singletons. The sequence was collected from an adult with an advanced solid tumor such as melanoma, head and neck, liver or kidney cancer. J is TRBJ1-2 and V is TRBV5-1, with D uncertain. Sequences were derived from CD4+ or CD8+ T cells sorted from blood, sampled in a trial of the OX40 agonist ivuxolimab. The CDR3 loop reads CASSLGQNKGYGSGYTF. The CDR3 bases are TGCGCCAGCAGCTTAGGTCAGAACAAAGGGTATGGAAGTGGCTACACCTTC. The entire variable domain, with the rest obtained from reference TRBV5-1 and TRBJ1-2, is as follows: KAGVTQTPRYLIKTRGQQVTLSCSPISGHRSVSWYQQTPGQGLQFLFEYFSETQRNKGNFPGRFSGRQFSNSRSEMNVSTLELGDSALYLCASSLGQNKGYGSGYTFGSGTRLTVV.